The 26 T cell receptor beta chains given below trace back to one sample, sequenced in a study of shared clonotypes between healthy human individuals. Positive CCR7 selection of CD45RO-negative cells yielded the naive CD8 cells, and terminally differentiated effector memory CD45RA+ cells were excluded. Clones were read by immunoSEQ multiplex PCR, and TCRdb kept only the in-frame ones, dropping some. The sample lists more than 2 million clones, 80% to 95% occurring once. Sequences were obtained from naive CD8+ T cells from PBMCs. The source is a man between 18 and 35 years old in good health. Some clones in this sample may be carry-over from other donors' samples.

The CDR3 DNA reads as TGTGCCAGCAGTTTCCGGTATTCCTACAATGAGCAGTTCTTC. This sequence encodes CASSFRYSYNEQFF. This chain links TRBV28 with TRBJ2-1; D gene unclear. The CDR3 is made up of 14 amino acids. The germline CDR1 and CDR2 sequences are MDHEN and SYDVKM. Trimming pared 3 bases from V and 1 base from J, leaving 7 bases between.

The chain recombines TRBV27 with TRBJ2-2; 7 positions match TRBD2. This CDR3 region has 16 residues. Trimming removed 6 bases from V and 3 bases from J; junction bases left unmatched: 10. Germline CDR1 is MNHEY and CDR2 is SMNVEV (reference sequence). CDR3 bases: TGTGCCAGCAGCCACACGGGGGGTCTGGACACCGGGGAGCTGTTTTTT. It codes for CASSHTGGLDTGELFF.

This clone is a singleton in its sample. CDR3 in amino acids: CASSLEGWETQYF. CDR3 DNA sequence: TGTGCCAGCAGCTTGGAAGGGTGGGAGACCCAGTACTTC. The chain couples TRBV7-7 to TRBJ2-5; D uncertain. The V end lost 3 bases, the J end lost 5 bases, and 10 bases lay between the germline ends. There are 13 residues in the CDR3. CDR1 SSHAT and CDR2 FNYEAQ come from the germline V gene (reference sequence).

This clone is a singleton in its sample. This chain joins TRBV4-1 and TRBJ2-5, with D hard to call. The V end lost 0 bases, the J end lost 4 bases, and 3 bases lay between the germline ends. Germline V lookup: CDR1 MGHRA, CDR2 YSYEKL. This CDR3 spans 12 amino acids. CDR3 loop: CASSQERETQYF. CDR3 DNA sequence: TGCGCCAGCAGCCAAGAACGAGAGACCCAGTACTTC.

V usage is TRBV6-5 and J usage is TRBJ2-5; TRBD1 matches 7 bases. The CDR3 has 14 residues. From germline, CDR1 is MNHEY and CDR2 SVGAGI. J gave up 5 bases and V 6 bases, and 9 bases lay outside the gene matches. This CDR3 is CASRSDRVGETQYF. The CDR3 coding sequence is TGTGCCAGCAGATCCGACAGGGTCGGTGAGACCCAGTACTTC.

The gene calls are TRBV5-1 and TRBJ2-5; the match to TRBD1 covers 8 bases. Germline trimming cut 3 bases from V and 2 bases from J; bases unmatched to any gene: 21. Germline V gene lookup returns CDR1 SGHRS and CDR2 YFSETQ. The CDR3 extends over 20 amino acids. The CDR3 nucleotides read TGCGCCAGCAGCTCAGACCCACCCTGGGATTCGGACAGGGAACAAGAGACCCAGTACTTC. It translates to CASSSDPPWDSDREQETQYF.

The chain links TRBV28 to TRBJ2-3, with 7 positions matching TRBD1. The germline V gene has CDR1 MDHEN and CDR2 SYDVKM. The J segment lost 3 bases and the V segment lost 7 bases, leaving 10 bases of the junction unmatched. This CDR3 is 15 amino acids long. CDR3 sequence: CASTRGTRRTDTQYF. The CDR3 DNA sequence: TGTGCCAGCACCAGGGGGACCCGAAGAACAGATACGCAGTATTTT.

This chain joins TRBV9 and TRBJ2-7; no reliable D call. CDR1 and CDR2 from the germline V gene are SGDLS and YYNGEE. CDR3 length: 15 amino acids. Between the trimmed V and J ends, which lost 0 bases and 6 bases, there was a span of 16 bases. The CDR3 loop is CASSVAPLPFAEQYF. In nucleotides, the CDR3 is TGTGCCAGCAGCGTAGCGCCCCTTCCGTTCGCCGAGCAGTACTTC.

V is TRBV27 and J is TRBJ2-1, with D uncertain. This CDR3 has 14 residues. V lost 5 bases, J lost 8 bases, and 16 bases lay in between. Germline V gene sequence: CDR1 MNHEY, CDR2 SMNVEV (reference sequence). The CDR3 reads CASSIYGPGDEQFF. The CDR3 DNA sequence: TGTGCCAGCAGTATATACGGGCCTGGGGATGAGCAGTTCTTC.

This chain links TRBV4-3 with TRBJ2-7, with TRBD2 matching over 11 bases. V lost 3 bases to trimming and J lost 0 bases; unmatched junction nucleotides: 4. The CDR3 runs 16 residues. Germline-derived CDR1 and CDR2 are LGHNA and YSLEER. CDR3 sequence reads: CASSQGLAASSYEQYF. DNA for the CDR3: TGCGCCAGCAGCCAGGGACTAGCGGCCAGCTCCTACGAGCAGTACTTC.

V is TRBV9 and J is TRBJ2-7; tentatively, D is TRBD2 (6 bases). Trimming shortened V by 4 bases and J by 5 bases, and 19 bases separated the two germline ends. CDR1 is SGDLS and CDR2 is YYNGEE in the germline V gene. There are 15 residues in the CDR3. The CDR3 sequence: CASSSAGTPSDEQYF. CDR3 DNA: TGTGCCAGCAGCTCGGCCGGGACTCCTTCGGACGAGCAGTACTTC.

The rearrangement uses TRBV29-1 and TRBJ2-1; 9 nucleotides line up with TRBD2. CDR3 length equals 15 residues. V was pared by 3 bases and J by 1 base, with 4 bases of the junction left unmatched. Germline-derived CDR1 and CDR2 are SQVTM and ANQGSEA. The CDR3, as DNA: TGCAGCGTTGACGGCGGGAGGGCATCCTACAATGAGCAGTTCTTC. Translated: CSVDGGRASYNEQFF.

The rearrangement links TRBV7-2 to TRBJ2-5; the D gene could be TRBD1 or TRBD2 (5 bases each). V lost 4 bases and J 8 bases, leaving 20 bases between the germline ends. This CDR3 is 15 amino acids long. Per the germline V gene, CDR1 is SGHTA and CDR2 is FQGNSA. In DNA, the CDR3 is TGTGCCAGCAGCTCCCACCGGGACCCGGGGCTTACCCAGTACTTC. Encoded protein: CASSSHRDPGLTQYF.

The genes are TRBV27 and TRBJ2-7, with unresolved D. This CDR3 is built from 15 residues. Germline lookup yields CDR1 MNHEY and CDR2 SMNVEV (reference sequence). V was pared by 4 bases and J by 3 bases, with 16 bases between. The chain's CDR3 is CASSSPPSAFYEQYF. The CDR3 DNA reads TGTGCCAGCAGTTCCCCACCCTCTGCTTTCTACGAGCAGTACTTC.

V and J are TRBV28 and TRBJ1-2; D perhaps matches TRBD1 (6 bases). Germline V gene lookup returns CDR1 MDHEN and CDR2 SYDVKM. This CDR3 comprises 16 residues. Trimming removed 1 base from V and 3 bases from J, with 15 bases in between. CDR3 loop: CASSLSSKDSHYGYTF. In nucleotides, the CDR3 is TGTGCCAGCAGTTTATCCTCAAAGGACAGTCACTATGGCTACACCTTC.

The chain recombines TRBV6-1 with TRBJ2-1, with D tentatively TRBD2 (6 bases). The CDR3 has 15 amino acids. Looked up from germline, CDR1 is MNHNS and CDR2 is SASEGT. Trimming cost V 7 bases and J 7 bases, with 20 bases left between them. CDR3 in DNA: TGTGCCAGCACCACCAGGACTACCCATTTAAATGAGCAGTTCTTC. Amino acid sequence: CASTTRTTHLNEQFF.

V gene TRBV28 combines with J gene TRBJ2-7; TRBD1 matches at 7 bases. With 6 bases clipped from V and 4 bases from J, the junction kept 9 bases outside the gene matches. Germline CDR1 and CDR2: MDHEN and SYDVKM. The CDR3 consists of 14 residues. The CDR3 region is CASRLRDRGYEQYF. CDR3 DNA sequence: TGTGCCAGCAGACTCCGGGACAGAGGATACGAGCAGTACTTC.

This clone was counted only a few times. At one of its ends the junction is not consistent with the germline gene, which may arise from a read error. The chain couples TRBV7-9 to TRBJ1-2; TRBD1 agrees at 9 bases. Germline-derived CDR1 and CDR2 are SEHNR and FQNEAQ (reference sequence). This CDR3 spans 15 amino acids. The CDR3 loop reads CASSLAPGQGYGYTF. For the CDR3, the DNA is TGTGCCAGCAGTTTAGCACCGGGACAGGGCTATGGCTACACCTTC.

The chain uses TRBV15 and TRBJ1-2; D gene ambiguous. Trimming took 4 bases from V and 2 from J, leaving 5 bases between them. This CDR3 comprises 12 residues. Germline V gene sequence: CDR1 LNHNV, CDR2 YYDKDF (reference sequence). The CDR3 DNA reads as TGTGCCACCAGCACCAGGAACTATGGCTACACCTTC. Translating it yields CATSTRNYGYTF. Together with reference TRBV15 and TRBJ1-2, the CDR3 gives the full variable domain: DAMVIQNPRYQVTQFGKPVTLSCSQTLNHNVMYWYQQKSSQAPKLLFHYYDKDFNNEADTPDNFQSRRPNTSFCFLDIRSPGLGDTAMYLCATSTRNYGYTFGSGTRLTVV.

The CDR3 sequence is CASVPGLADEQFF. For the CDR3, the DNA is TGTGCCAGCGTCCCGGGACTAGCGGATGAGCAGTTCTTC. The V gene is TRBV7-9, the J gene TRBJ2-1; 11 bases map to TRBD2. Germline V gene sequence: CDR1 SEHNR, CDR2 FQNEAQ (reference sequence). V dropped 8 bases and J dropped 8; count of bases not matched to a gene: 5. The CDR3 is 13 amino acids.

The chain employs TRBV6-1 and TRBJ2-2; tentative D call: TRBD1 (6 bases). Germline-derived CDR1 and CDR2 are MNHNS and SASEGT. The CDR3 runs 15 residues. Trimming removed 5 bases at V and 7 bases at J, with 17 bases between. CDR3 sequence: CASSPRRGIIGELFF. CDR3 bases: TGTGCCAGCAGTCCTCGCAGGGGCATTATCGGGGAGCTGTTTTTT.

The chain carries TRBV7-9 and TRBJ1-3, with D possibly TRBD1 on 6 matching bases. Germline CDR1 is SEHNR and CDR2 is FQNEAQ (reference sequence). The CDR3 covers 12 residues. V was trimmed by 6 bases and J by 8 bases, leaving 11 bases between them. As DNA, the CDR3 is TGTGCCAGCAGGGCGGGACATTACACCATATATTTT. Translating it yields CASRAGHYTIYF.

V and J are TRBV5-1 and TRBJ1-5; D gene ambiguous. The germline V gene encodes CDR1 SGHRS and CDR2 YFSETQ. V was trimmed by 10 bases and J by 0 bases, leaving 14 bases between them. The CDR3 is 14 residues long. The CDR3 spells CAGRRPFSNQPQHF. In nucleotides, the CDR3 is TGCGCCGGTCGTCGGCCGTTTAGCAATCAGCCCCAGCATTTT.

CDR3 sequence: CASRSGFESNEQFF. CDR3 DNA sequence: TGTGCCAGCAGGTCAGGGTTTGAGTCGAATGAGCAGTTCTTC. The chain is built from TRBV2 and TRBJ2-1, with TRBD1 as a possible D gene (5 bases). Germline values: CDR1 SNHLY, CDR2 FYNNEI. The CDR3 contains 14 residues. Trimming pared 6 bases from V and 7 bases from J, leaving 16 bases between.

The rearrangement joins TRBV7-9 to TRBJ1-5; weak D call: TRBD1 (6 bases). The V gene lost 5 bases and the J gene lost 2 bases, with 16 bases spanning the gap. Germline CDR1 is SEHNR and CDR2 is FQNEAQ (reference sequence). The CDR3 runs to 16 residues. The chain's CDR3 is CASSLGPGAGNQPQHF. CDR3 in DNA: TGTGCCAGCAGCCTAGGCCCAGGGGCCGGCAATCAGCCCCAGCATTTT.

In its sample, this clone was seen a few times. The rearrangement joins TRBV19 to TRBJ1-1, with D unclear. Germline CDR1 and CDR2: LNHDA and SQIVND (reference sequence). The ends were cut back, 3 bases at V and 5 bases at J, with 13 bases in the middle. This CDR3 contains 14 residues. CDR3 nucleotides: TGTGCCAGTAGTATGTCGGGAGGTAAGACTGAAGCTTTCTTT. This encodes CASSMSGGKTEAFF.